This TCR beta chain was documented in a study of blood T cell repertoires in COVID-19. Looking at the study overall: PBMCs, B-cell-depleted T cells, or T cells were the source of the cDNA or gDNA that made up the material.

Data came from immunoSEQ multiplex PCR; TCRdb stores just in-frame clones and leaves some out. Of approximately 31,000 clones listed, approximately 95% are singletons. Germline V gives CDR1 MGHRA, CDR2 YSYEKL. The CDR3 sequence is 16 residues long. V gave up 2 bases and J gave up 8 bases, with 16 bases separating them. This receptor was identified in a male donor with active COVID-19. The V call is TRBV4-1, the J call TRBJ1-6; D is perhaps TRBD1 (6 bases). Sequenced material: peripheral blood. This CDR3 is CASSQPTGSMDSPLHF. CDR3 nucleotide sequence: TGCGCCAGCAGCCAACCAACAGGGAGTATGGATTCACCCCTCCACTTT.